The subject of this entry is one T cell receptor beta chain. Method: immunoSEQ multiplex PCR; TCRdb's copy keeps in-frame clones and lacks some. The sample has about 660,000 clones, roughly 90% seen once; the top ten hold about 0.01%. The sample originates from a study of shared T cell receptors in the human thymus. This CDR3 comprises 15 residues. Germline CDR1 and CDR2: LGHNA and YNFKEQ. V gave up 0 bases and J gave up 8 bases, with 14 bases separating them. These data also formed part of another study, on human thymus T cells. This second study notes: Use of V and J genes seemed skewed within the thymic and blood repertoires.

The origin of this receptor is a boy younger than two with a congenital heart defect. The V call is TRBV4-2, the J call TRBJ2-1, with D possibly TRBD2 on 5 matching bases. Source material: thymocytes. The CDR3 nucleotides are TGTGCCAGCAGCCAAGATTTTATCCGGCGGGATGAGCAGTTCTTC. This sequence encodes CASSQDFIRRDEQFF.